A single sample is the source of the 5 T cell receptor beta chains below, sequenced in a study of beta chain features in type 1 diabetes. What was sequenced were expressed TCRB transcripts, since all of the isolated RNA had been reverse transcribed. Here immunoSEQ multiplex PCR was the method, and the copy in TCRdb shows in-frame clones only, minus some. The table records under 300,000 clones, around 26% of them present only once. Sequenced material: central memory CD4+ T cells from blood. The receptor set was obtained from a man in his thirties or forties in good health.

The sample holds a few counts of this clone. The rearrangement uses TRBV2 and TRBJ1-1, with a tentative D call TRBD1 (5 bases). Germline V gene data show CDR1 as SNHLY and CDR2 as FYNNEI. Trimming left V 6 bases short and J 4 bases short, with 15 bases between. There are 14 residues in the CDR3. The CDR3 protein is CASRGLSEVTEAFF. The CDR3 coding sequence is TGTGCCAGCAGGGGACTCTCCGAGGTCACTGAAGCTTTCTTT.

This clone has just a few counts. The DNA of the CDR3 is TGTGCCAGCAGTTTACCCGCACCGGGACTAGTCTACAATGAGCAGTTCTTC. Protein sequence: CASSLPAPGLVYNEQFF. This chain uses TRBV28 with TRBJ2-1, with 8 positions matching TRBD2. The CDR3 is made up of 17 amino acids. The junction had 9 bases not matched to a gene; V was cut back by 2 bases and J by 3 bases. CDR1 MDHEN and CDR2 SYDVKM come from the germline V gene.

The chain combines TRBV7-2 with TRBJ2-1; 8 bases fit TRBD2. The germline V gene encodes CDR1 SGHTA and CDR2 FQGNSA. J was trimmed by 3 bases and V by 6 bases; bases with no gene match: 7. This CDR3 comprises 15 residues. The CDR3 DNA sequence: TGTGCCAGCAGTTTCCCGGGGGGGCTCTACAATGAGCAGTTCTTC. Amino acid sequence: CASSFPGGLYNEQFF.

The rearrangement links TRBV10-3 to TRBJ2-7; possibly TRBD1 for D (5 bases). Germline V lookup: CDR1 ENHRY, CDR2 SYGVKD. CDR3 length equals 16 residues. The germline V and J ends were trimmed by 0 bases and 0 bases, with 12 bases remaining between them. The CDR3 protein is CAISESRTWSSYEQYF. The CDR3 DNA reads as TGTGCCATCAGTGAGTCGCGGACATGGAGCTCCTACGAGCAGTACTTC.

The V call is TRBV5-5, the J call TRBJ2-7, with D possibly TRBD2 on 5 matching bases. This CDR3 is 13 amino acids long. With 1 base removed from V and 5 bases from J, the gap between germline ends came to 10 bases. CDR1 is SGHKS, CDR2 YYEKEE, per germline (reference sequence). The CDR3 coding sequence is TGTGCCAGCAGCTTGCCGGGGAAGGACGAGCAGTACTTC. Its translation is CASSLPGKDEQYF.